The present T cell receptor (beta chain) was sequenced within a study of OX40 agonist ivuxolimab in advanced cancers. Study overall: The mean age was roughly 60 years, ranging from 23 to 79, with over 70% of participants male.

Data came from immunoSEQ multiplex PCR; TCRdb stores just in-frame clones and leaves some out. The data hold nearly 9,000 clones, with around 89% observed a single time. This sequence originates from an adult with an advanced solid tumor such as melanoma, head and neck, liver or kidney cancer. Source: CD4+ or CD8+ T cells sorted from blood, taken in a trial of the OX40 agonist ivuxolimab.

The chain's CDR3 is CASRDPYGYTF. In nucleotides, the CDR3 is TGTGCCAGCAGAGACCCCTATGGCTACACCTTC. The chain carries TRBV6-6 and TRBJ1-2; D unresolved. CDR3 length equals 11 residues. Germline CDR1 MNHNY, CDR2 SVGAGI (reference sequence). V lost 6 bases and J lost 4, with 6 bases in between.